Here is one T cell receptor beta chain with its context. Its antigen is undetermined. This record comes from a study of vaccination and CD4 T cells after COVID-19. Cultured CD4+ T-cell DNA underwent Oncomine TCR Beta short-read sequencing. Using its own MiXCR run on the PCR reads, TCRdb lists one record per CDR3 protein. Counted here are some 8,500 distinct CDR3 sequences, less than 60% occurring once; the ten biggest clones make up about half. As for treatment: approximately 11-day PBMC culture with coronavirus spike peptide pools or control peptides (ViraFEST assay). Germline V gene sequence: CDR1 SGHDT, CDR2 YYEEEE. This CDR3 contains 18 residues. V lost 4 bases and J lost 2, with 22 bases in between.

The chain joins TRBV5-6 to TRBJ1-5; D not resolved. The sequenced sample consisted of CD4+ T cells from blood, cultured in vitro. The receptor comes from a human donor who had recovered from COVID-19. Written as DNA, the CDR3 is TGTGCCAGCAGCAAAAACCATCCGGTGGCGGGAGGCAATCAGCCCCAGCATTTT. Protein: CASSKNHPVAGGNQPQHF.